This T cell receptor beta chain was sequenced in a study of CD8 T cells in Susac syndrome. Findings of the study overall: The relatively small number of individuals in the TCR sequencing and HLA analysis was acknowledged by the study. Within Susac syndrome CD4+ T cell repertoires, clonal expansion was not evident.

The CDR3 has 15 amino acids. V gave up 0 bases and J gave up 3 bases, with 11 bases separating them. The germline V gene encodes CDR1 SGDLS and CDR2 YYNGEE. A word on this clonotype: Its antigen is unknown.

RNA in amounts of about 0.45 to 1 ug was reverse transcribed with random hexamers. A multiplex approach, immunoSEQ multiplex PCR, amplified TCR beta CDR3 across 54 Vbeta and 13 Jbeta. TCRdb passed the immunoSEQ multiplex PCR reads through MiXCR, listing each CDR3 protein once. This sample yields 150,000 to 200,000 distinct CDR3 sequences, of which 90% to 95% are seen a single time; 0.075% to 0.095% belongs to the top ten. The material sequenced was CD4+ T cells from PBMCs. The chain employs TRBV9 and TRBJ2-3; no reliable D call. This receptor was obtained from a human donor with Susac syndrome. CDR3 protein: CASSVVPQNTDTQYF. Written as DNA, the CDR3 is TGTGCCAGCAGCGTAGTTCCACAAAATACAGATACGCAGTATTTT.